The 23 T cell receptor beta chains given below trace back to one sample, sequenced in a study of OX40 agonist ivuxolimab in advanced cancers. Profiling relied on immunoSEQ multiplex PCR, and the TCRdb table lists in-frame clones only, not all of them. The sample yields 20,000 to 25,000 clones, 70% to 90% seen once. The input for sequencing was CD4+ or CD8+ T cells sorted from blood, taken in a trial of the OX40 agonist ivuxolimab. The receptors were gathered from an adult with an advanced solid tumor such as melanoma, head and neck, liver or kidney cancer.

This sequence joins TRBV11-2 and TRBJ2-4, with D maybe TRBD1 (5 bases). The V end lost 5 bases, the J end lost 8 bases, and 22 bases lay between the germline ends. Germline V gene data show CDR1 as SGHAT and CDR2 as FQNNGV. The CDR3 consists of 16 residues. The CDR3 nucleotides read TGTGCCAGCAGCCCACGCCAGGGTGGGTATAGAGACATTCAGTACTTC. As protein: CASSPRQGGYRDIQYF.

The rearrangement links TRBV19 to TRBJ2-3; possibly TRBD1 or TRBD2 for D (5 bases each). V was pared by 0 bases and J by 9 bases, with 10 bases between. The CDR3 covers 13 residues. Germline V CDR1 and CDR2: LNHDA, SQIVND (reference sequence). The DNA for the CDR3 is TGTGCCAGTAGTATAGATCTTGAGGGGACGCAGTATTTT. Protein product: CASSIDLEGTQYF.

This clone was seen a handful of times. V and J are TRBV6-4 and TRBJ1-1; the D is unclear. Germline V CDR1 and CDR2: MRHNA, SNTAGT. V lost 0 bases and J lost 1, with 9 bases in between. There are 15 residues in the CDR3. CDR3 loop: CASSDSADQNTEAFF. The DNA for the CDR3 is TGTGCCAGCAGTGACTCGGCAGACCAGAACACTGAAGCTTTCTTT.

V is TRBV7-9 and J is TRBJ2-7, with D possibly being TRBD1 (5 bases). CDR1 and CDR2 from the germline V gene are SEHNR and FQNEAQ (reference sequence). V gave up 2 bases and J gave up 2 bases, with 13 bases separating them. This CDR3 comprises 15 residues. CDR3 loop: CASSLQTDRPYEQYF. As DNA, the CDR3 is TGTGCCAGCAGCTTACAGACCGACAGACCCTACGAGCAGTACTTC.

This chain links TRBV5-6 with TRBJ2-1, with D maybe TRBD2 (6 bases). CDR3 length equals 14 residues. Germline CDR1 SGHDT, CDR2 YYEEEE. Trimming removed 3 bases at V and 7 bases at J, with 14 bases between. CDR3 loop: CASSWGVRANEQFF. CDR3 nucleotides: TGTGCCAGCAGCTGGGGGGTAAGGGCAAATGAGCAGTTCTTC.

V usage is TRBV13 and J usage is TRBJ2-7; tentative D call: TRBD2 (7 bases). CDR3 size: 16 residues. Germline V gene sequence: CDR1 PRHDT, CDR2 FYEKMQ (reference sequence). Between the trimmed V and J ends, which lost 3 bases and 0 bases, there was a span of 15 bases. The CDR3 DNA sequence: TGTGCCAGCAGCTTGGGGGGGCCCGGAAGCTCCTACGAGCAGTACTTC. It encodes CASSLGGPGSSYEQYF.

The rearrangement uses TRBV6-6 and TRBJ1-5; 7 nucleotides align to TRBD1. With 7 bases clipped from V and 3 bases from J, the junction kept 6 bases outside the gene matches. This CDR3 spans 14 amino acids. Per germline, CDR1 MNHNY and CDR2 SVGAGI (reference sequence). The CDR3 coding sequence is TGTGCCAGCAATTCCAGGGGGGCCAATCAGCCCCAGCATTTT. It translates to CASNSRGANQPQHF.

This chain connects TRBV29-1 to TRBJ1-1; 10 bases fit TRBD1. V was clipped by 0 bases and J by 10 bases; unmatched bases: 8. This CDR3 region has 14 residues. Per germline, CDR1 SQVTM and CDR2 ANQGSEA. The DNA for the CDR3 is TGCAGCGTTGAAGATCGCGGGACAGGGGAAGGAGCTTTCTTT. It specifies CSVEDRGTGEGAFF. The whole variable domain, filled in from reference TRBV29-1 and TRBJ1-1, reads SAVISQKPSRDICQRGTSLTIQCQVDSQVTMMFWYRQQPGQSLTLIATANQGSEATYESGFVIDKFPISRPNLTFSTLTVSNMSPEDSSIYLCSVEDRGTGEGAFFGQGTRLTVV.

The chain joins TRBV11-2 to TRBJ2-3, with 9 bases identical to TRBD2. Germline CDR1 reads SGHAT; CDR2 reads FQNNGV. The CDR3 is 15 residues long. V dropped 5 bases and J dropped 6; count of bases not matched to a gene: 9. CDR3 residues: CASSRAGGFLDTQYF. The CDR3 DNA reads as TGTGCCAGCAGCCGAGCGGGGGGCTTTTTGGATACGCAGTATTTT.

The rearrangement joins TRBV10-1 to TRBJ2-2, with a weak D call TRBD2 (5 bases). CDR1 and CDR2 from the germline V gene are WNHNN and SYGVQD (reference sequence). The length of the CDR3 is 17 residues. Trimming removed 3 bases at V and 4 bases at J, with 18 bases between. CDR3 sequence reads: CASSDSGLLAVTGELFF. The CDR3 region has the DNA TGCGCCAGCAGTGACTCCGGACTGCTAGCTGTCACCGGGGAGCTGTTTTTT.

The J gene is TRBJ2-1, the V gene TRBV6-4; a possible D gene is TRBD1 (5 bases). CDR1 is MRHNA, CDR2 SNTAGT, per germline. V was cut by 6 bases and J by 9 bases, with 15 bases left in between. The CDR3 consists of 13 residues. The CDR3 loop is CASSPLGHSEQFF. CDR3 nucleotide sequence: TGTGCCAGCAGCCCCCTGGGGCATTCTGAGCAGTTCTTC.

The chain combines TRBV6-5 with TRBJ2-7, with D perhaps matching TRBD1 or TRBD2 (6 bases each). The V end lost 6 bases, the J end lost 6 bases, and 15 bases lay between the germline ends. CDR1 is MNHEY, CDR2 SVGAGI, per germline. The CDR3 is 13 residues long. CDR3 sequence reads: CASSFLGGGEQYF. The CDR3 coding sequence is TGTGCCAGCAGCTTCCTGGGGGGCGGCGAGCAGTACTTC.

The chain links TRBV29-1 to TRBJ1-1; D uncertain. The germline CDR1 and CDR2 sequences are SQVTM and ANQGSEA. Trimming stripped 8 bases from V and 3 bases from J, with 16 bases between. This CDR3 has 13 amino acids. CDR3 nucleotides: TGCAGCCTTACAACGCCGGGGTACACTGAAGCTTTCTTT. This gives the protein CSLTTPGYTEAFF.

This sequence joins TRBV7-9 and TRBJ2-7, with 9 bases aligning to TRBD1. Germline assignment: CDR1 SEHNR and CDR2 FQNEAQ (reference sequence). The CDR3 sequence is 17 residues long. Trimming removed 2 bases from V and 6 bases from J; junction bases left unmatched: 14. The CDR3 coding sequence is TGTGCCAGCAGCTTAAATTCAGGGGGGGACAGGGTGAGCGAGCAGTACTTC. It codes for CASSLNSGGDRVSEQYF.

This chain links TRBV7-8 with TRBJ1-4; a possible D gene is TRBD1 (5 bases). The CDR3 runs to 15 residues. Germline CDR1 SGHVS, CDR2 FQNEAQ. The germline V and J ends were trimmed by 5 bases and 8 bases, with 18 bases remaining between them. In DNA, the CDR3 is TGTGCCAGCAGCCCAGGGCGGGGAGGGATCGAAAAACTGTTTTTT. It yields the protein CASSPGRGGIEKLFF.

This chain joins TRBV9 and TRBJ2-3; D ambiguous. V was pared by 0 bases and J by 4 bases, with 12 bases between. Germline V lookup: CDR1 SGDLS, CDR2 YYNGEE. There are 15 residues in the CDR3. The CDR3 loop is CASSVDGYQPDTQYF. In nucleotides, the CDR3 is TGTGCCAGCAGCGTAGACGGTTATCAGCCAGATACGCAGTATTTT.

The chain carries TRBV27 and TRBJ2-7; D is ambiguous. This CDR3 contains 14 residues. The V gene lost 2 bases and the J gene lost 2 bases, with 10 bases spanning the gap. Germline V lookup: CDR1 MNHEY, CDR2 SMNVEV (reference sequence). The CDR3 spells CASSLIGLTYEQYF. The CDR3 DNA reads TGTGCCAGCAGTTTAATCGGGTTAACCTACGAGCAGTACTTC.

The rearrangement uses TRBV2 and TRBJ1-4; 7 bases map to TRBD1. The CDR3 has 15 amino acids. J gave up 5 bases and V 6 bases, and 9 bases lay outside the gene matches. The germline V gene encodes CDR1 SNHLY and CDR2 FYNNEI. The CDR3, as DNA: TGTGCCAGCAGCTCTCCCGGGACAGCGAATGAAAAACTGTTTTTT. Translated, it gives CASSSPGTANEKLFF.

V gene TRBV27 combines with J gene TRBJ2-1; D perhaps matches TRBD1 (6 bases). In germline, CDR1 is MNHEY, CDR2 SMNVEV (reference sequence). The CDR3 length is 14 residues. The V end lost 0 bases, the J end lost 6 bases, and 9 bases lay between the germline ends. CDR3 loop: CASSLSRGGNEQFF. The CDR3 DNA follows: TGTGCCAGCAGTTTATCGAGAGGGGGCAATGAGCAGTTCTTC.

The rearrangement uses TRBV4-2 and TRBJ2-5; a possible D gene is TRBD2 (6 bases). This CDR3 region has 14 residues. With 0 bases removed from V and 3 bases from J, the gap between germline ends came to 8 bases. In germline, CDR1 is LGHNA, CDR2 YNFKEQ. The DNA of the CDR3 is TGTGCCAGCAGCCAAGAACTAGCAGAAGAGACCCAGTACTTC. It specifies CASSQELAEETQYF.

V and J are TRBV9 and TRBJ2-1, with D hard to call. CDR3 length: 12 residues. Germline V CDR1 and CDR2: SGDLS, YYNGEE. Trimming removed 0 bases at V and 10 bases at J, with 8 bases between. CDR3 in DNA: TGTGCCAGCAGCGTAGACCTGAAGGAGCAGTTCTTC. This translates into CASSVDLKEQFF.

The rearrangement uses TRBV18 and TRBJ2-1; D remains unclear. The ends were cut back, 3 bases at V and 8 bases at J, with 5 bases in the middle. CDR1 KGHSH and CDR2 LQKENI come from the germline V gene. The CDR3 is 11 residues long. The CDR3 reads CASSPGDEQFF. The CDR3, as DNA: TGTGCCAGCTCACCGGGTGATGAGCAGTTCTTC.

This chain connects TRBV5-6 to TRBJ2-7; weak D call: TRBD1 (6 bases). Looked up from germline, CDR1 is SGHDT and CDR2 is YYEEEE. V dropped 3 bases and J dropped 4 bases, with 11 bases sitting between them. The CDR3 has 13 residues. The CDR3 region is CASSSGRGYEQYF. Written as DNA, the CDR3 is TGTGCCAGCAGCTCGGGCAGGGGATACGAGCAGTACTTC. The full variable domain, with the rest looked up from reference TRBV5-6 and TRBJ2-7, is DAGVTQSPTHLIKTRGQQVTLRCSPKSGHDTVSWYQQALGQGPQFIFQYYEEEERQRGNFPDRFSGHQFPNYSSELNVNALLLGDSALYLCASSSGRGYEQYFGPGTRLTVT.